This T cell receptor (beta chain) was identified in a study of low-dose radiotherapy and immunotherapy resistance in tumors. Overall study: While receiving nivolumab 240 mg every two weeks, patients also received ipilimumab 1 mg/kg every six weeks, both intravenously.

CDR1 and CDR2 from the germline V gene are MDHEN and SYDVKM. V was trimmed by 5 bases and J by 0 bases, leaving 17 bases between them. This CDR3 has 17 amino acids. Priming of first-strand cDNA relied on TRAV- and TRBV-specific primers (covering alpha and beta chains). Both a constant-region primer and a V-primer adapter served to amplify TCRs across 15 to 20 PCR cycles. TCRdb reanalysed the reads using MiXCR and keeps one entry per CDR3 protein. This sample yields about 10,000 distinct CDR3 sequences, of which 65% are seen a single time; roughly 10% belongs to the top ten. This chain connects TRBV28 to TRBJ1-3; D unclear. The source of this sequence is a human donor with advanced metastatic prostate, ovarian, gallbladder or colorectal cancer (not recorded which). This table probably holds off-target reads from a library built for another chain. Written as DNA, the CDR3 is TGTGCCAGCAGTCTATATTACCCACTTCCCTCTGGAAACACCATATATTTT. Translating gives CASSLYYPLPSGNTIYF.